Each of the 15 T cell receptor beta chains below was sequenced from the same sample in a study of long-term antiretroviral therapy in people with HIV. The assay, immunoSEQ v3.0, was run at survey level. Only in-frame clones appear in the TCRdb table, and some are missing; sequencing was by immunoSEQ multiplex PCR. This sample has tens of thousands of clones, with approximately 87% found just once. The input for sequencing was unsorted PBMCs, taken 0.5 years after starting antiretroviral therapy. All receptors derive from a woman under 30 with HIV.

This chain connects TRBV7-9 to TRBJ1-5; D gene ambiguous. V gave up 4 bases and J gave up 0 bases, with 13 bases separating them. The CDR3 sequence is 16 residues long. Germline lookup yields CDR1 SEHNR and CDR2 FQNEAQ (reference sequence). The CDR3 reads CASSSPGPVSNQPQHF. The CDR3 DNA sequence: TGTGCCAGCAGCTCCCCCGGGCCCGTTAGCAATCAGCCCCAGCATTTT.

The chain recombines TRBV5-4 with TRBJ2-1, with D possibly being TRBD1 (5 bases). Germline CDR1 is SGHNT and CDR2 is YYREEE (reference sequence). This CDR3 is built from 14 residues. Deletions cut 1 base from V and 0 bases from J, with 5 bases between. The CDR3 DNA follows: TGTGCCAGCAGCTTGCAGGGCTCCTACAATGAGCAGTTCTTC. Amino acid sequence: CASSLQGSYNEQFF.

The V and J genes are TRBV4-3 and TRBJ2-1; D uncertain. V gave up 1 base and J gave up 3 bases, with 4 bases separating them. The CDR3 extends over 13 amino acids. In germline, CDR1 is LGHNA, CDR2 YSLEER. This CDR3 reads CASSQGYYNEQFF. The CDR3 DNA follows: TGCGCCAGCAGCCAAGGCTACTACAATGAGCAGTTCTTC.

This chain's CDR3 is CASRRSGRNHEQYF. DNA of the CDR3: TGTGCCAGCAGGCGTAGCGGGAGGAACCACGAGCAGTACTTC. J is TRBJ2-7 and V is TRBV28, with TRBD2 identical over 10 bases. The ends lost 6 bases at V and 5 bases at J; junction bases unmatched: 7. Germline V gene sequence: CDR1 MDHEN, CDR2 SYDVKM. The CDR3 is 14 amino acids.

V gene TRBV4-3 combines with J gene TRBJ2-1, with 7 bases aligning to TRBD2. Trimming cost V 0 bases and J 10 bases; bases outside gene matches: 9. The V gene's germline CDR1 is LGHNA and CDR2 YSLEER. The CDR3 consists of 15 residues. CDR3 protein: CASSQDDTSGKEQFF. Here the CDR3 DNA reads TGCGCCAGCAGCCAAGATGATACAAGCGGGAAGGAGCAGTTCTTC.

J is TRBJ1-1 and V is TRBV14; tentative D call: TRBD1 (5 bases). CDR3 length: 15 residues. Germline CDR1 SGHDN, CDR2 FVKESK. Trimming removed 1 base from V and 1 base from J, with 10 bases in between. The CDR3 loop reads CASSQAGRPNTEAFF. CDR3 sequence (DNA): TGTGCCAGCAGCCAAGCGGGACGGCCGAACACTGAAGCTTTCTTT.

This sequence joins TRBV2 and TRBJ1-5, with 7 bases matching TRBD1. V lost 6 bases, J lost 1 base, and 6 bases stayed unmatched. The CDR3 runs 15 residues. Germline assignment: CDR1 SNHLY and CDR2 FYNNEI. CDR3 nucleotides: TGTGCCAGCAGCCAGGGGGGGGTCAGCAATCAGCCCCAGCATTTT. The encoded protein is CASSQGGVSNQPQHF.

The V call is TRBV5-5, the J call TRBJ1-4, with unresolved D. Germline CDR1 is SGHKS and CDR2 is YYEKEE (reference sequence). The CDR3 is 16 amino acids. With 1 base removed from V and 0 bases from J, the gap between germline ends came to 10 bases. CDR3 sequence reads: CASSLRRVATNEKLFF. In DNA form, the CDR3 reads TGTGCCAGCAGCTTGCGTAGGGTAGCAACTAATGAAAAACTGTTTTTT.

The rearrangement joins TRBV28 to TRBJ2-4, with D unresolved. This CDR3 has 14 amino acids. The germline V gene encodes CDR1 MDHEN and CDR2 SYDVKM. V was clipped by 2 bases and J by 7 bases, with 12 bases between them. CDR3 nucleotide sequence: TGTGCCAGCAGTTTAACTCACCGTGGGAACATTCAGTACTTC. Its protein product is CASSLTHRGNIQYF.

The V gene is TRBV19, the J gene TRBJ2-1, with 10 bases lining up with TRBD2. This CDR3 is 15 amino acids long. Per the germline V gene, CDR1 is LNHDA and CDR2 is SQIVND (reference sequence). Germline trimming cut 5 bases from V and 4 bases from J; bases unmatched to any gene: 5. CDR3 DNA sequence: TGTGCCAGTAGTGTAACTAGCGGGGTGTACAATGAGCAGTTCTTC. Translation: CASSVTSGVYNEQFF.

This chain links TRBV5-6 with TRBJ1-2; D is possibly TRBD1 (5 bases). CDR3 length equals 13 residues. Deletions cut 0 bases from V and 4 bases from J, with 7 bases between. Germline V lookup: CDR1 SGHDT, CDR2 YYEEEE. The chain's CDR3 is CASSLGGSYGYTF. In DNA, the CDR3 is TGTGCCAGCAGCTTGGGGGGGAGCTATGGCTACACCTTC.

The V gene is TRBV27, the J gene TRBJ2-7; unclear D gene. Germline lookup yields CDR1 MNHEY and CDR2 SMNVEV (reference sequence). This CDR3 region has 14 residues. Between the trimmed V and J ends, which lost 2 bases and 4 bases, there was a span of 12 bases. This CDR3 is CASSLVGNRYEQYF. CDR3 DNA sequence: TGTGCCAGCAGTTTAGTTGGGAATCGATACGAGCAGTACTTC.

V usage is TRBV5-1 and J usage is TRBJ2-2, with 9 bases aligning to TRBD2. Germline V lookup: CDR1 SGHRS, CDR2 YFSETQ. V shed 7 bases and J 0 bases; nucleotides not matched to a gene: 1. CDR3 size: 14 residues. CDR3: CASSSGTNTGELFF. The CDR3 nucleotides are TGCGCCAGCTCTAGCGGGACGAACACCGGGGAGCTGTTTTTT.

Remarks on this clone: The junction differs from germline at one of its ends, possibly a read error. This chain's CDR3 is CASSLGTGEYYGYTF. The CDR3 bases are TGCGCCAGCAGTTTGGGGACAGGGGAATACTATGGCTACACCTTC. The genes are TRBV5-1 and TRBJ1-2, with TRBD1 matching 10 bases. The CDR3 has 15 residues. Germline V gives CDR1 SGHRS, CDR2 YFSETQ. The whole variable domain, remainder taken from reference TRBV5-1 and TRBJ1-2, is KAGVTQTPRYLIKTRGQQVTLSCSPISGHRSVSWYQQTPGQGLQFLFEYFSETQRNKGNFPGRFSGRQFSNSRSEMNVSTLELGDSALYLCASSLGTGEYYGYTFGSGTRLTVV.

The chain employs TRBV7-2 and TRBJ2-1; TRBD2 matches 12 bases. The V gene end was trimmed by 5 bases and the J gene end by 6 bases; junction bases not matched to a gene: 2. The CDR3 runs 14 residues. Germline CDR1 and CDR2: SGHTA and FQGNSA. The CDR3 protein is CASSASGRANEQFF. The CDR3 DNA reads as TGTGCCAGCAGCGCTAGCGGGAGGGCCAATGAGCAGTTCTTC.